This T cell receptor beta chain was identified during a study of blood T cell repertoires in COVID-19. As for the study in general: Both acute and convalescent COVID-19 samples were obtained from the United States, Italy and Spain. PBMCs, B-cell-depleted T cells, or T cells were the source of the cDNA or gDNA that made up the material.

Under the authors' procedure: It was from reference gene primer amplification that nucleated cell counts were estimated. Profiled with immunoSEQ multiplex PCR; TCRdb holds only in-frame clones, not every one. That table supplies the V and J calls and clone size; D and trimming were determined from the DNA. The sample includes tens of thousands of clones, about nine tenths of them seen just once. Trimming removed 4 bases from V and 5 bases from J, with 20 bases in between. This CDR3 is built from 17 residues. Germline lookup yields CDR1 KGHDR and CDR2 SFDVKD. The clonotype was recovered from a human donor with active COVID-19. The donor label of this sample is uncertain. V usage is TRBV24-1 and J usage is TRBJ1-5; perhaps TRBD1 as D (5 bases). Source material: peripheral blood. The CDR3 loop is CATSDHPRETGDQPQHF. The CDR3 region has the DNA TGTGCCACCAGTGACCACCCCAGGGAGACGGGGGATCAGCCCCAGCATTTT.